The clone carrying this TCR beta chain came up a few times. Its antigen remains unidentified. The entry originates in a study of OX40 agonist ivuxolimab in advanced cancers. Study-wide context: Treatment received earlier with anti-PD-1, anti-PD-L1 or anti-CTLA-4 agents was allowed, and 40% had some.

General study results and limits: There were, on average, more expanded clones in CD8+ T cells than in CD4+. Both blood CD4+ and CD8+ T cells showed clonal growth by week 6 at 0.1 to 3.0 mg/kg.

The CDR3 extends over 13 amino acids. Germline V lookup: CDR1 SGHDT, CDR2 YYEEEE. V lost 4 bases to trimming and J lost 2 bases, with 9 bases between them. On cycle 4 day 1 and cycle 7 day 1, as well as at baseline, blood was sampled. Clones were sequenced by immunoSEQ multiplex PCR, and TCRdb holds only the in-frame ones, with some missing. The top ten clones hold roughly 25% of a sample with some 48,000 clones, around 84% of them seen once. The material was CD4+ or CD8+ T cells sorted from blood, obtained in a trial of the OX40 agonist ivuxolimab. The TCR was taken from an adult with an advanced solid tumor such as melanoma, head and neck, liver or kidney cancer. The rearrangement uses TRBV5-6 and TRBJ1-2, with D perhaps matching TRBD1 (6 bases). This CDR3 is CASSPQGNYGYTF. The CDR3 bases are TGTGCCAGCAGCCCCCAGGGGAACTATGGCTACACCTTC.